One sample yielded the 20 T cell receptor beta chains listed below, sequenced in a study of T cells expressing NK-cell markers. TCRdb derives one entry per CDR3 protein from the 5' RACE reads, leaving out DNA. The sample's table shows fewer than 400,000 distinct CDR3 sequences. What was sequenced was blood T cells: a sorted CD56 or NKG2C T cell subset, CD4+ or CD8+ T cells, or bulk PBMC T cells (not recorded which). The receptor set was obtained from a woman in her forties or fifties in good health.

CDR3 amino acids: CASSTRNPLYEQYF. This chain connects TRBV27 to TRBJ2-7. Germline lookup yields CDR1 MNHEY and CDR2 SMNVEV (reference sequence). The CDR3 is 14 residues long.

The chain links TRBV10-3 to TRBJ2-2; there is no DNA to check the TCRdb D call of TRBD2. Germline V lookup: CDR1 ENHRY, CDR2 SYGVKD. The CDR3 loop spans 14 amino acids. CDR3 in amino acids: CATIAGGGTGELFF.

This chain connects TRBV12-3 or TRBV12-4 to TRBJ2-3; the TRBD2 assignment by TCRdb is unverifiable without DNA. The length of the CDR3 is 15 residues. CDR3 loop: CASRPSGYVTDTQYF.

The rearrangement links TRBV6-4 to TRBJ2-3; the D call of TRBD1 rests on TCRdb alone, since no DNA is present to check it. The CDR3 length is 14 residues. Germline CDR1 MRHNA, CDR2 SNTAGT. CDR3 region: CASSDSRTSHTQYF.

CDR3 loop: CASSPSGVRAEAFF. The chain carries TRBV5-8 and TRBJ1-1; TCRdb returns TRBD1, unconfirmable since there is no DNA. CDR3 size: 14 residues. Germline V gene data show CDR1 as SGHTS and CDR2 as YDEGEE. Drawing the rest from reference TRBV5-8 and TRBJ1-1, the complete variable domain is EAGVTQSPTHLIKTRGQQATLRCSPISGHTSVYWYQQALGLGLQFLLWYDEGEERNRGNFPPRFSGRQFPNYSSELNVNALELEDSALYLCASSPSGVRAEAFFGQGTRLTVV.

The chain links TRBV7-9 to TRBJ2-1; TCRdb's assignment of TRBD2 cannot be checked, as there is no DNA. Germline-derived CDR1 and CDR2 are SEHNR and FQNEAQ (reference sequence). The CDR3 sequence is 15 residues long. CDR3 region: CASSLPPPGGDEQFF.

The CDR3 loop is CSAPLLQGETQYF. The V gene is TRBV20-1, the J gene TRBJ2-5; TCRdb's D call, TRBD1, is unchecked because there is no DNA. The CDR3 is made up of 13 amino acids. Germline-derived CDR1 and CDR2 are DFQATT and SNEGSKA (reference sequence).

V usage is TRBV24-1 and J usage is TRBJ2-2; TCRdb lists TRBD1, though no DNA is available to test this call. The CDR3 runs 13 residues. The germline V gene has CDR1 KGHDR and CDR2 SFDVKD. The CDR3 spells CATTGHKTGELFF.

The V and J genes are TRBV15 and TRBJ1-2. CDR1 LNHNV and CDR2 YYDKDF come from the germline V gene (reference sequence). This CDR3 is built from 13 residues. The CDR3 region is CATSKRINYGYTF.

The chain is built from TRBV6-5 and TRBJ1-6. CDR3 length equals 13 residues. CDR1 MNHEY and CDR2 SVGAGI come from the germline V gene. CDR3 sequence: CASSTFAASPLHF.

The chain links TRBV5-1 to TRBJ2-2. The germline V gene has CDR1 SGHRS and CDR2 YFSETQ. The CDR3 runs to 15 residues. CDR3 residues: CASSSGVANTGELFF.

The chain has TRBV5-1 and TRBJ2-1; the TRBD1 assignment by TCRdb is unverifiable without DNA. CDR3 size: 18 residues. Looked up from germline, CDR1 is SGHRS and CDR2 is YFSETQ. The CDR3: CASSLVWRTTGPYNEQFF. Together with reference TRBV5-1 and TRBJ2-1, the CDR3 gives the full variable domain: KAGVTQTPRYLIKTRGQQVTLSCSPISGHRSVSWYQQTPGQGLQFLFEYFSETQRNKGNFPGRFSGRQFSNSRSEMNVSTLELGDSALYLCASSLVWRTTGPYNEQFFGPGTRLTVL.

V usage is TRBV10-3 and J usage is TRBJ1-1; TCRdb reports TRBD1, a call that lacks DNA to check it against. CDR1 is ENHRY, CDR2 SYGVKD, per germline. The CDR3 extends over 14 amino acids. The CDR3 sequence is CAIRLQGPGTEAFF.

The chain's CDR3 is CASSTAGRSASSSYNEQFF. The chain employs TRBV5-1 and TRBJ2-1; the D call from TCRdb, TRBD2, cannot be confirmed without DNA. This CDR3 region has 19 residues. Looked up from germline, CDR1 is SGHRS and CDR2 is YFSETQ.

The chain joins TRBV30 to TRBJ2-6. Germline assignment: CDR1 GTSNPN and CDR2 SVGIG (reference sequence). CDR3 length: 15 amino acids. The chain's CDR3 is CAWSVVGTGANVLTF.

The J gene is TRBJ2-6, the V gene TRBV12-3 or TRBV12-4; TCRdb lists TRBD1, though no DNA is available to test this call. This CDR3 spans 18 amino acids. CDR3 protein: CASSPPGTGGPGANVLTF.

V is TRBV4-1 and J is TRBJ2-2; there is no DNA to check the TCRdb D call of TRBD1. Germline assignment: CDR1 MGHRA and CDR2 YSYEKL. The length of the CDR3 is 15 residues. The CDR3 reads CASSLREVGNGELFF.

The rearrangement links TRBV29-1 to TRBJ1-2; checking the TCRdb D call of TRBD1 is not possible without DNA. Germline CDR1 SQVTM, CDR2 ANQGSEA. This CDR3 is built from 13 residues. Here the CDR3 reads CSAQTGTVYGYTF.

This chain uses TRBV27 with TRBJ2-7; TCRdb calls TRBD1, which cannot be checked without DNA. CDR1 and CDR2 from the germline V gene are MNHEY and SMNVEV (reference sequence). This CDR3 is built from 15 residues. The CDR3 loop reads CASRADRILPYEQYF.

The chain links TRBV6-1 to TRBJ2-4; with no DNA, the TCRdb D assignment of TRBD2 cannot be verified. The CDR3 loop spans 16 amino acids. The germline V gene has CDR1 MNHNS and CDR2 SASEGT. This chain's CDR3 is CASSAWTSGSQNIQYF.